Described below is a single T cell receptor beta chain sequence and its context. The table lists this clone with a few counts. The antigen it recognizes is unknown. No qualities accompany the bases; no much larger clone lies one base away. The data stem from a study of blood T cell repertoires in COVID-19 (dated by TCRdb to the early 2020s). For the study in its entirety: The collaborator samples originated in the United States, Italy and Spain and spanned the acute and convalescent phases of COVID-19. The material from the prospective study consisted of cDNA or gDNA derived from T cells, B-cell-depleted T cells, or PBMCs. Deeply sampled blood TCRbeta repertoires from subjects exposed to, actively infected with, or recovered from COVID-19 were included in the dataset. The repertoires were released in a freely available public database meant as a resource for research on the immune response to SARS-CoV-2. Samples came from the ongoing ImmuneRACE study (first 160 participants) plus 1,254 subjects from 6 global collaborators. The sample metadata nearly always contained a de-identified subject ID, COVID-19 status, age in years and sex. Where available, HLA class I and class II types were taken from metadata supplied by the sample provider and were not determined by assay-based typing. What the work shows at the level of the full study, not this receptor alone: Clinical and demographic metadata were provided uncurated, with the amount varying by source and participant.

Sequences MDHEN (CDR1) and SYDVKM (CDR2) are obtained from the germline V gene. The CDR3 covers 15 residues, taking in both the cysteine and the phenylalanine. Only the CDR3 part of the read is kept: 45 bases, read in frame from the first base. V is pruned by 4 bases and J by 4 bases, leaving 9 bases of the junction without a gene match. The immunoSEQ Assay, a bias-controlled multiplex PCR, was used to amplify TCRbeta CDR3 regions from genomic DNA. The authors processed their data as follows. The number of nucleated cells in each sample was estimated from the amplification of reference gene primers within the assay. To quantify the absolute abundance of each unique TCRbeta CDR3 rearrangement, sequence reads were collapsed and filtered. Productive Simpson clonality was computed per sample as the square root of Simpson's diversity index over productive rearrangements. In its TCRdb copy, this immuneACCESS table keeps in-frame sequences only and misses some clones. Where compared with another copy, unresolved V genes explain less than half of these, and the others have no known cause. V and J calls plus clone size are reproduced from that table; the DNA served to infer D and trimming. For this sample the table gives about 200,000 clones, of which approximately 87% were detected only once. The top ten clones comprise 0.7% to 0.95% of the sample.

Each collaborating institution followed its own protocols to collect whole blood in K2EDTA tubes. Collaborator samples were shipped for TCRbeta analysis as frozen whole blood, isolated PBMCs, or DNA extracted from either sample type. What was sequenced was peripheral blood. The source is a woman aged 65 to 85 with acute or convalescent COVID-19. The chain is made from TRBV28 and TRBJ2-5, with 7 junctional bases fitting TRBD2. The nucleotide sequence is given as TGTGCCAGCAGTTACCCGGGGGGTGCTGGAGAGACCCAGTACTTC. Its translation reads: CASSYPGGAGETQYF. The full variable domain, with segments outside the CDR3 supplied by the reference TRBV28 and TRBJ2-5 proteins, appears as DVKVTQSSRYLVKRTGEKVFLECVQDMDHENMFWYRQDPGLGLRLIYFSYDVKMKEKGDIPEGYSVSREKKERFSLILESASTNQTSMYLCASSYPGGAGETQYFGPGTRLLVL.